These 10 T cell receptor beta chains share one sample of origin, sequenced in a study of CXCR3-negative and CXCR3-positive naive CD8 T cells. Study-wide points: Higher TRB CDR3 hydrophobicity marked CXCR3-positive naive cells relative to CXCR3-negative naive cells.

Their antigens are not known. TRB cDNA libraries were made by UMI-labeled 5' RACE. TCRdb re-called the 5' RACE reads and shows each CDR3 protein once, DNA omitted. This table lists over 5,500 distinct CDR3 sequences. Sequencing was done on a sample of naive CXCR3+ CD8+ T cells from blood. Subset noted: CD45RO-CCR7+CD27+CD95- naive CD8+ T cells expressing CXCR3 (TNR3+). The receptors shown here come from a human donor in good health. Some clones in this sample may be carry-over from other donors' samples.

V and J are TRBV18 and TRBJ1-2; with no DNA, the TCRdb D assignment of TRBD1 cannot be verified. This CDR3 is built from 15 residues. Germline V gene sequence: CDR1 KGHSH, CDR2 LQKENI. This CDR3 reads CASSDSDSLDYGYTF.

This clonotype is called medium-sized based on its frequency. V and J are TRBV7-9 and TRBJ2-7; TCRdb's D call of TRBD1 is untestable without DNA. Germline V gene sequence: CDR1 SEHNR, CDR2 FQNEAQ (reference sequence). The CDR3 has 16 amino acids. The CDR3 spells CASSLAVPPSSYEQYF.

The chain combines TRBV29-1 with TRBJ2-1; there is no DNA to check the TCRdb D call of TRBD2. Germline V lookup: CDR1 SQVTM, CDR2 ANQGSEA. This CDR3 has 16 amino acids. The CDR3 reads CSVSQTSGNIRNEQFF.

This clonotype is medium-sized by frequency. CDR3 amino acids: CASSSSRVGKNIQYF. The rearrangement links TRBV12-3 or TRBV12-4 to TRBJ2-4; checking the TCRdb D call of TRBD1 is not possible without DNA. This CDR3 is built from 15 residues.

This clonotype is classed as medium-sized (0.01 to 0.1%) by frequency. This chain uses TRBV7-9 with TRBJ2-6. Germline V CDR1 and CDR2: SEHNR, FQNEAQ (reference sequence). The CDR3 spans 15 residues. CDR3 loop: CASSTSSSGANVLTF.

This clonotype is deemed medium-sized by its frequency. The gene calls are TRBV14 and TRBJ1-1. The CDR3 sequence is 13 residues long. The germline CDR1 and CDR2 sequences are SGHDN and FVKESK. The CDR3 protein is CASSPSMGTEAFF.

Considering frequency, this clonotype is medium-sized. The CDR3 sequence is CSVLSVFSGGYTF. The V gene is TRBV29-1, the J gene TRBJ1-2. The CDR3 extends over 13 amino acids. Per the germline V gene, CDR1 is SQVTM and CDR2 is ANQGSEA.

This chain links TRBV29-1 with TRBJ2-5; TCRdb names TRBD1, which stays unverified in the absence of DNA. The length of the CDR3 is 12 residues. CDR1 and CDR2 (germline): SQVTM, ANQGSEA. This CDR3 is CSGDITGETQYF.

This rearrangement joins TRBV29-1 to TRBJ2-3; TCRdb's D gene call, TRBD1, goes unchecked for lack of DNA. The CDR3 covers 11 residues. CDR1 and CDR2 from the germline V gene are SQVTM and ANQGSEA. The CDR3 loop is CSSRGVHTQYF.

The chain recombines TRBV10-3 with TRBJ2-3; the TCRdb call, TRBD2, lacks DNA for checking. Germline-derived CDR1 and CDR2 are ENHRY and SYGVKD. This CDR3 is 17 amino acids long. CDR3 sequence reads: CAIIELRHYAGTDTQYF.